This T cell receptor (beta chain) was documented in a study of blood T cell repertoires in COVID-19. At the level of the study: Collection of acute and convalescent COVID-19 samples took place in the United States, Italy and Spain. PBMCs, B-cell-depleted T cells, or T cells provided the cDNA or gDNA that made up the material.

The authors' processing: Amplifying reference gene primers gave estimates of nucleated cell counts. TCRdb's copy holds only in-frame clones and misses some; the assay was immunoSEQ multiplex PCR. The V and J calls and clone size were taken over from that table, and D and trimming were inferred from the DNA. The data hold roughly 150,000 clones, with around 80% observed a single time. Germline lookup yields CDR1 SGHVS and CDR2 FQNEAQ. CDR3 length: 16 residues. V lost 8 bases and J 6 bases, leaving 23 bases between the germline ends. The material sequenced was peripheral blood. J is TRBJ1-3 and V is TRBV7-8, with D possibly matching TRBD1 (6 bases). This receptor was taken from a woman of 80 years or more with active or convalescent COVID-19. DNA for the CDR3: TGTGCCAGCTTCGCTTGGGGGAGGGGGTCAGAAAACACCATATATTTT. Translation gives CASFAWGRGSENTIYF. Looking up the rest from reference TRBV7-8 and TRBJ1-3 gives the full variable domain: GAGVSQSPRYKVAKRGQDVALRCDPISGHVSLFWYQQALGQGPEFLTYFQNEAQLDKSGLPSDRFFAERPEGSVSTLKIQRTQQEDSAVYLCASFAWGRGSENTIYFGEGSWLTVV.